A single sample gave rise to the 17 T cell receptor beta chains below, sequenced in a study of Graves' ophthalmopathy and Graves' hyperthyroidism. Amplifying from RNA transcripts, the study obtained TCR beta CDR3 regions. First-round RT-PCR relied on HTBI primers, and a second-round multiplex PCR came next. TCRdb re-called the multiplex PCR reads through MiXCR, storing one row per CDR3 protein. Of about 380,000 distinct CDR3 sequences in the sample, less than 20% were seen once. The specimen sequenced was peripheral blood. These receptors all stem from a woman between 18 and 30 years old with stable Graves' hyperthyroidism.

This clonotype was observed many times. The chain has TRBV7-9 and TRBJ2-7, with D perhaps matching TRBD1 (6 bases). Germline CDR1 SEHNR, CDR2 FQNEAQ (reference sequence). This CDR3 spans 16 amino acids. Trimming shortened V by 2 bases and J by 1 base, and 15 bases separated the two germline ends. The CDR3 sequence is CASSLQGRLASYEQYF. The CDR3 coding sequence is TGTGCCAGCAGCTTACAGGGGCGGTTAGCATCCTACGAGCAGTACTTC.

This chain joins TRBV9 and TRBJ1-1; D is ambiguous. V shed 3 bases and J shed 1 base, with 7 bases lying between them. The germline V gene has CDR1 SGDLS and CDR2 YYNGEE. CDR3 length: 13 amino acids. CDR3 sequence: CASSESPNTEAFF. In nucleotides, the CDR3 is TGTGCCAGCAGCGAGAGCCCGAACACTGAAGCTTTCTTT.

The V call is TRBV11-3, the J call TRBJ1-1, with D unresolved. This CDR3 is 15 amino acids long. Germline V gene sequence: CDR1 SGHNT, CDR2 YENEEA. V lost 0 bases, J lost 1 base, and 9 bases lay in between. The CDR3 nucleotides read TGTGCCAGCAGCTTAGAGGTACAGCAGAACACTGAAGCTTTCTTT. This translates into CASSLEVQQNTEAFF.

Many counts were recorded for this clonotype. V and J are TRBV10-3 and TRBJ1-1, with unresolved D. The CDR3 loop spans 13 amino acids. Germline V gene lookup returns CDR1 ENHRY and CDR2 SYGVKD. V lost 2 bases and J lost 1, with 5 bases in between. The CDR3 coding sequence is TGTGCCATCAGTGAGGTTGGGAACACTGAAGCTTTCTTT. Protein: CAISEVGNTEAFF.

The chain is built from TRBV6-1 and TRBJ2-7; D tentatively fits TRBD1 or TRBD2 (5 bases each). The CDR3 sequence is 13 residues long. CDR1 is MNHNS and CDR2 is SASEGT in the germline V gene. V dropped 7 bases and J dropped 2 bases, with 12 bases sitting between them. CDR3 in amino acids: CASNSGRPYEQYF. The CDR3 DNA reads TGTGCCAGCAACTCGGGACGGCCCTACGAGCAGTACTTC.

This clonotype has only a few counts. This chain uses TRBV7-3 with TRBJ2-6, with D unclear. Germline V lookup: CDR1 SGHTA, CDR2 FQGTGA. V was shortened by 3 bases and J by 1 base, with 10 bases between the two germline ends. The CDR3 runs 16 residues. CDR3 in DNA: TGTGCCAGCAGCTTCGGTCCCGGATCTGGGGCCAACGTCCTGACTTTC. It translates to CASSFGPGSGANVLTF.

This clonotype came up many times. The gene calls are TRBV28 and TRBJ1-2; no firm D call. The V gene lost 7 bases and the J gene lost 6 bases, with 9 bases spanning the gap. The CDR3 consists of 11 residues. In germline, CDR1 is MDHEN, CDR2 SYDVKM. The CDR3 is CASNERDGYTF. In nucleotides, the CDR3 is TGTGCCAGCAACGAGCGAGATGGCTACACCTTC.

This clonotype came up many times. V gene TRBV19 combines with J gene TRBJ1-2; 8 bases map to TRBD1. This CDR3 contains 14 residues. Germline trimming cut 3 bases from V and 8 bases from J; bases unmatched to any gene: 8. Germline loops: CDR1 LNHDA, CDR2 SQIVND (reference sequence). CDR3: CASSINRGSRGYTF. The CDR3 DNA sequence: TGTGCCAGTAGTATTAACAGGGGGAGTAGGGGCTACACCTTC. Full variable domain (outside the CDR3, taken from reference TRBV19 and TRBJ1-2): DGGITQSPKYLFRKEGQNVTLSCEQNLNHDAMYWYRQDPGQGLRLIYYSQIVNDFQKGDIAEGYSVSREKKESFPLTVTSAQKNPTAFYLCASSINRGSRGYTFGSGTRLTVV.

This clonotype was seen repeatedly, ten times or more. CDR3 in amino acids: CASSPAGNTGELFF. The CDR3 nucleotides are TGTGCCAGCTCCCCGGCAGGGAACACCGGGGAGCTGTTTTTT. The rearrangement links TRBV5-5 to TRBJ2-2; D is uncertain. V lost 7 bases to trimming and J lost 1 base, with 11 bases between them. The CDR3 covers 14 residues. Germline assignment: CDR1 SGHKS and CDR2 YYEKEE (reference sequence).

At least ten counts were recorded for this clonotype. The chain combines TRBV19 with TRBJ1-3; D remains ambiguous. The CDR3 sequence is 14 residues long. Looked up from germline, CDR1 is LNHDA and CDR2 is SQIVND (reference sequence). Trimming cost V 4 bases and J 0 bases, with 7 bases left between them. DNA of the CDR3: TGTGCCAGTAGTACCCGGGACTCTGGAAACACCATATATTTT. It yields the protein CASSTRDSGNTIYF. The whole variable domain, filled in from reference TRBV19 and TRBJ1-3, reads DGGITQSPKYLFRKEGQNVTLSCEQNLNHDAMYWYRQDPGQGLRLIYYSQIVNDFQKGDIAEGYSVSREKKESFPLTVTSAQKNPTAFYLCASSTRDSGNTIYFGEGSWLTVV.

This clonotype was seen at least ten times. V gene TRBV7-8 combines with J gene TRBJ2-7; 7 bases are a match to TRBD1. V trimming: 4 bases; J trimming: 3 bases; junction bases outside the gene matches: 9. CDR1 and CDR2 (germline): SGHVS, FQNEAQ. This CDR3 has 15 residues. The CDR3 region is CASSSGEGADYEQYF. The CDR3 coding sequence is TGTGCCAGCAGCTCCGGAGAGGGGGCGGACTACGAGCAGTACTTC. The whole variable domain, filled in from reference TRBV7-8 and TRBJ2-7, reads GAGVSQSPRYKVAKRGQDVALRCDPISGHVSLFWYQQALGQGPEFLTYFQNEAQLDKSGLPSDRFFAERPEGSVSTLKIQRTQQEDSAVYLCASSSGEGADYEQYFGPGTRLTVT.

Ten or more counts support this clonotype. The gene calls are TRBV6-1 and TRBJ1-1; TRBD1 aligns across 7 bases. The CDR3 is 15 amino acids. Trimming removed 6 bases from V and 4 bases from J; junction bases left unmatched: 11. Germline V gene sequence: CDR1 MNHNS, CDR2 SASEGT. The CDR3 DNA reads as TGTGCCAGCAGAAAAGGGGGCGTTTCGATCACTGAAGCTTTCTTT. This gives the protein CASRKGGVSITEAFF.

Ten or more counts support this clonotype. V is TRBV12-3 or TRBV12-4 and J is TRBJ1-6; possibly TRBD1 for D (5 bases). V lost 3 bases and J lost 10, with 13 bases in between. The CDR3 is 14 amino acids. CDR3 sequence reads: CASSLPGNGSPLHF. The CDR3 coding sequence is TGTGCCAGCAGTTTGCCAGGGAATGGGTCACCCCTCCACTTT.

This clonotype was observed many times. J is TRBJ1-1 and V is TRBV12-3 or TRBV12-4; no clear D. This CDR3 is built from 11 residues. V was trimmed by 6 bases and J by 9 bases, leaving 11 bases between them. The CDR3 loop is CASRLNLQAFF. Here the CDR3 DNA reads TGTGCCAGCAGGCTTAACCTCCAAGCTTTCTTT.

This clonotype was observed at least ten times. The rearrangement uses TRBV24-1 and TRBJ2-7; 8 bases are shared with TRBD1. This CDR3 comprises 15 residues. In germline, CDR1 is KGHDR, CDR2 SFDVKD. Trimming at V came to 4 bases and at J to 5 bases, leaving 9 bases not matched to a gene. The chain's CDR3 is CATSDAGQGKDEQYF. The CDR3 DNA sequence: TGTGCCACCAGTGACGCCGGACAGGGCAAGGACGAGCAGTACTTC.

This chain joins TRBV15 and TRBJ2-5, with 9 bases lining up with TRBD1. Germline V gives CDR1 LNHNV, CDR2 YYDKDF (reference sequence). The CDR3 runs to 13 residues. With 3 bases clipped from V and 5 bases from J, the junction kept 1 base outside the gene matches. The CDR3 DNA sequence: TGTGCCACCAGCAGGGACAGGGGTGAGACCCAGTACTTC. It specifies CATSRDRGETQYF. Full variable domain (rest looked up from reference TRBV15 and TRBJ2-5): DAMVIQNPRYQVTQFGKPVTLSCSQTLNHNVMYWYQQKSSQAPKLLFHYYDKDFNNEADTPDNFQSRRPNTSFCFLDIRSPGLGDTAMYLCATSRDRGETQYFGPGTRLLVL.

This clonotype has a handful of counts. The V call is TRBV6-2 or TRBV6-3, the J call TRBJ2-2; 7 bases align to TRBD2. V lost 1 base to trimming and J lost 1 base; unmatched junction nucleotides: 3. Germline loops: CDR1 MNHEY, CDR2 SVGEGT. The CDR3 extends over 16 amino acids. CDR3 sequence reads: CASSYFGGGNTGELFF. DNA for the CDR3: TGTGCCAGCAGTTACTTTGGCGGGGGGAACACCGGGGAGCTGTTTTTT.